A single sample is the source of the 22 T cell receptor beta chains below, sequenced in a study of early T cells in non-severe SARS-CoV-2 infection. TCRdb itself ran the 5' RACE reads through MiXCR, one entry per CDR3 protein. The sample consists of tens of thousands of distinct CDR3 sequences, 8.5% to 10% of them appearing once. Source material: whole blood. Receptors were obtained from an adult who was a healthcare worker with PCR-confirmed SARS-CoV-2 infection or an uninfected control (not recorded which).

This clonotype appeared a few times. This chain connects TRBV29-1 to TRBJ2-6; no clear D. CDR1 is SQVTM and CDR2 is ANQGSEA in the germline V gene. Trimming pared 4 bases from V and 0 bases from J, leaving 4 bases between. The CDR3 contains 13 residues. The DNA of the CDR3 is TGCAGCGTTGGAAGCTCTGGGGCCAACGTCCTGACTTTC. Its protein product is CSVGSSGANVLTF. The variable domain in full, with the rest retrieved from reference TRBV29-1 and TRBJ2-6, is SAVISQKPSRDICQRGTSLTIQCQVDSQVTMMFWYRQQPGQSLTLIATANQGSEATYESGFVIDKFPISRPNLTFSTLTVSNMSPEDSSIYLCSVGSSGANVLTFGAGSRLTVL.

The sample holds many counts of this clonotype. The chain has TRBV2 and TRBJ2-3, with a possible D match to TRBD2 (5 bases). This CDR3 comprises 12 residues. Germline V gene data show CDR1 as SNHLY and CDR2 as FYNNEI. V was trimmed by 7 bases and J by 2 bases, leaving 7 bases between them. The CDR3 protein is CASNRDTDTQYF. DNA for the CDR3: TGTGCCAGCAACCGGGACACAGATACGCAGTATTTT.

V gene TRBV12-3 or TRBV12-4 combines with J gene TRBJ2-2; tentative D call: TRBD2 (6 bases). V dropped 8 bases and J dropped 4 bases, with 11 bases sitting between them. The CDR3 length is 13 residues. The CDR3 reads CASCGERTGELFF. CDR3 bases: TGTGCCAGCTGCGGGGAGCGCACCGGGGAGCTGTTTTTT.

This clonotype was found a few times. CDR3 sequence reads: CASSAGQGRETQYF. The CDR3 nucleotides are TGTGCCAGCAGCGCGGGACAGGGTAGAGAGACCCAGTACTTC. The V gene is TRBV7-2, the J gene TRBJ2-5; 9 positions match TRBD1. This CDR3 has 14 residues. V dropped 5 bases and J dropped 4; count of bases not matched to a gene: 5. Germline assignment: CDR1 SGHTA and CDR2 FQGNSA.

This clonotype was counted ten times or more. The DNA of the CDR3 is TGTGCCAGCAGCTTAGAGGGCAGAGGGGCCCAGCATTTT. Translated, it gives CASSLEGRGAQHF. The chain links TRBV7-2 to TRBJ1-5; D possibly corresponds to TRBD1 (5 bases). There are 13 residues in the CDR3. CDR1 is SGHTA and CDR2 is FQGNSA in the germline V gene. V was trimmed by 1 base and J by 11 bases, leaving 12 bases between them.

As regards this clonotype: This could be a read error, since a much larger clone is one nucleotide away. The CDR3 coding sequence is TGTGTCAGTAGTAGTCGAGGACAGGGGACTGAAGCTTTCTTT. This gives the protein CVSSSRGQGTEAFF. The chain combines TRBV19 with TRBJ1-1, with 9 nucleotides matching TRBD1. The CDR3 runs to 14 residues. Germline assignment: CDR1 LNHDA and CDR2 SQIVND (reference sequence).

A word on this clonotype: A much larger clone lies a single base off, so this may be a read error. Lacking the conserved final phenylalanine or tryptophan, this CDR3 likely reflects a read error. The chain combines TRBV11-2 with TRBJ2-2; D is ambiguous. The V end lost 3 bases, the J end lost 5 bases, and 1 base lay between the germline ends. The CDR3 totals 11 residues. Germline-derived CDR1 and CDR2 are SGHAT and FQNNGV. The chain's CDR3 is CASSLTGELFL. CDR3 sequence (DNA): TGTGCCAGCAGCTTGACCGGGGAGCTGTTTTTG.

This clonotype was seen at least ten times. The rearrangement joins TRBV19 to TRBJ2-1; TRBD2 matches at 10 bases. CDR3 length: 17 residues. Germline trimming cut 3 bases from V and 2 bases from J; bases unmatched to any gene: 7. CDR1 is LNHDA and CDR2 is SQIVND in the germline V gene (reference sequence). Written as DNA, the CDR3 is TGTGCCAGTAGTATCTCCCTTAGCGGGAGGCCCTACAATGAGCAGTTCTTC. Residues: CASSISLSGRPYNEQFF.

At least ten counts were recorded for this clonotype. The chain links TRBV6-6 to TRBJ2-7; the D gene is possibly TRBD1 (6 bases). Germline V CDR1 and CDR2: MNHNY, SVGAGI (reference sequence). Trimming removed 5 bases from V and 2 bases from J, with 19 bases in between. CDR3 length: 16 amino acids. CDR3 region: CASSTGIGQPPYEQYF. CDR3 in DNA: TGTGCCAGCAGTACGGGTATAGGACAGCCTCCCTACGAGCAGTACTTC.

This clonotype was observed a handful of times. The gene calls are TRBV5-4 and TRBJ2-5; no clear D. V shed 5 bases and J shed 5 bases, with 16 bases lying between them. CDR1 and CDR2 from the germline V gene are SGHNT and YYREEE (reference sequence). CDR3 size: 14 residues. The CDR3 DNA follows: TGTGCCAGCAGTTCGAAGGACGCGCTGGAGACCCAGTACTTC. Protein sequence: CASSSKDALETQYF.

This clonotype was seen repeatedly, ten times or more. The gene calls are TRBV2 and TRBJ2-7; D might be TRBD1 or TRBD2, each matching 5 bases. The CDR3 spans 15 residues. Trimming stripped 1 base from V and 3 bases from J, with 13 bases between. From germline, CDR1 is SNHLY and CDR2 FYNNEI. In DNA form, the CDR3 reads TGTGCCAGCAGTGAAGGGCCAGGGAGCGGCTACGAGCAGTACTTC. This gives the protein CASSEGPGSGYEQYF.

At least ten counts were recorded for this clonotype. The chain has TRBV18 and TRBJ1-2; 8 nucleotides line up with TRBD1. The ends lost 8 bases at V and 8 bases at J; junction bases unmatched: 13. Germline CDR1 reads KGHSH; CDR2 reads LQKENI. The CDR3 is made up of 14 amino acids. The CDR3 sequence is CASARTQGALGYTF. CDR3 bases: TGTGCCAGCGCCCGAACTCAGGGGGCTTTGGGCTACACCTTC.

This clonotype was seen a few times. This chain joins TRBV20-1 and TRBJ2-7; 11 bases map to TRBD2. V lost 3 bases, J lost 4 bases, and 8 bases stayed unmatched. The CDR3 has 15 residues. Germline V gene data show CDR1 as DFQATT and CDR2 as SNEGSKA (reference sequence). CDR3 in DNA: TGCAGTGCTAGCGGGGGGGGACTAGCGGTTTACGAGCAGTACTTC. Translation: CSASGGGLAVYEQYF.

This clonotype was seen many times. The chain combines TRBV5-1 with TRBJ1-2; 10 bases are shared with TRBD1. The CDR3 has 16 residues. Trimming removed 4 bases from V and 2 bases from J; junction bases left unmatched: 8. Germline CDR1 reads SGHRS; CDR2 reads YFSETQ. The CDR3 region has the DNA TGCGCCAGCAGCCCCGGGACAGGGGTAACGAACTATGGCTACACCTTC. This sequence encodes CASSPGTGVTNYGYTF.

V and J are TRBV29-1 and TRBJ2-7, with 12 bases lining up with TRBD2. The CDR3 consists of 14 residues. V lost 2 bases and J lost 2; bases outside the gene matches: 1. CDR1 is SQVTM and CDR2 is ANQGSEA in the germline V gene. The CDR3 nucleotides are TGCAGCGTTGAATGGACTAGCGGGGCCTACGAGCAGTACTTC. Protein product: CSVEWTSGAYEQYF.

This clonotype showed up many times. The CDR3 here is CASSPRTSGRQDTQYF. The CDR3 DNA follows: TGTGCCAGCAGTCCACGGACTAGCGGGAGACAAGATACGCAGTATTTT. V is TRBV7-9 and J is TRBJ2-3; TRBD2 matches at 13 bases. The J segment lost 5 bases and the V segment lost 6 bases, leaving 8 bases of the junction unmatched. Germline CDR1 and CDR2: SEHNR and FQNEAQ (reference sequence). This CDR3 is 16 amino acids long.

This clonotype was detected many times. The chain employs TRBV4-3 and TRBJ1-2; weak D call: TRBD1 (5 bases). The CDR3 covers 15 residues. V lost 5 bases and J 1 base, leaving 14 bases between the germline ends. Germline CDR1 is LGHNA and CDR2 is YSLEER. The CDR3 here is CASSYQAGHNYGYTF. The CDR3, as DNA: TGCGCCAGCAGCTACCAGGCGGGGCATAACTATGGCTACACCTTC.

This clonotype showed up many times. The CDR3 DNA reads TGTGCCAGCAGTTTATCGAGGGGGTTATATAATTCACCCCTCCACTTT. Protein sequence: CASSLSRGLYNSPLHF. This sequence joins TRBV27 and TRBJ1-6; TRBD1 might be the D (6 bases). Germline-derived CDR1 and CDR2 are MNHEY and SMNVEV (reference sequence). The CDR3 loop spans 16 amino acids. The V and J ends lost 0 bases and 4 bases respectively, with 10 bases between them.

The CDR3 loop is CSVEDYGGDTQYF. The CDR3 region has the DNA TGCAGCGTTGAAGATTACGGGGGAGATACGCAGTATTTT. This chain uses TRBV29-1 with TRBJ2-3; D perhaps matches TRBD2 (6 bases). Germline CDR1 and CDR2: SQVTM and ANQGSEA. V gave up 0 bases and J gave up 5 bases, with 9 bases separating them. The CDR3 consists of 13 residues.

This clonotype showed up many times. The V and J genes are TRBV7-6 and TRBJ2-2; tentatively, D is TRBD1 (6 bases). Trimming removed 4 bases at V and 4 bases at J, with 22 bases between. The CDR3 consists of 18 residues. Germline lookup yields CDR1 SGHVS and CDR2 FNYEAQ. CDR3 loop: CASSYPISDRFPTGELFF. The CDR3 DNA sequence: TGTGCCAGCAGCTATCCCATTTCTGACAGGTTCCCCACCGGGGAGCTGTTTTTT. The full variable domain, its missing parts supplied by reference TRBV7-6 and TRBJ2-2, is GAGVSQSPRYKVTKRGQDVALRCDPISGHVSLYWYRQALGQGPEFLTYFNYEAQQDKSGLPNDRFSAERPEGSISTLTIQRTEQRDSAMYRCASSYPISDRFPTGELFFGEGSRLTVL.

The V gene is TRBV14, the J gene TRBJ2-4; D is perhaps TRBD1 (6 bases). This CDR3 contains 17 residues. V gave up 2 bases and J gave up 2 bases, with 16 bases separating them. CDR1 is SGHDN and CDR2 is FVKESK in the germline V gene. The CDR3 here is CASSQLYGRGSKNIQYF. The CDR3 nucleotides are TGTGCCAGCAGCCAACTTTATGGCAGGGGATCCAAAAACATTCAGTACTTC.

The CDR3 nucleotides read TGCAGCGCATCACAGGGAATCTTTAACACCGGGGAGCTGTTTTTT. Amino acid sequence: CSASQGIFNTGELFF. The chain couples TRBV29-1 to TRBJ2-2; D is perhaps TRBD1 (6 bases). The CDR3 extends over 15 amino acids. V was trimmed by 7 bases and J by 2 bases, leaving 17 bases between them. Germline loops: CDR1 SQVTM, CDR2 ANQGSEA.